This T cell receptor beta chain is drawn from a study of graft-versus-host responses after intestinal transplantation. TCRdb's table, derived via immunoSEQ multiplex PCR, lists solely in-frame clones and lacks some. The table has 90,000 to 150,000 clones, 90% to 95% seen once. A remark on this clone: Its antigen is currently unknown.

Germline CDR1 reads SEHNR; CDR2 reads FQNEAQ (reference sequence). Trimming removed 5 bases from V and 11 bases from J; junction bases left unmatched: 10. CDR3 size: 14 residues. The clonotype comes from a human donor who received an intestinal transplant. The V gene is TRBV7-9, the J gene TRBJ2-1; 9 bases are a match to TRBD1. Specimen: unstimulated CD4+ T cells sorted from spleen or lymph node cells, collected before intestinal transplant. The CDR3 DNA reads TGTGCCAGCAGCGCAAAACAGGGGGCAAGGAAGCAGTTCTTC. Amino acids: CASSAKQGARKQFF.